This T cell receptor (beta chain) derives from a study of control samples from healthy donors and cancer patients (dated by TCRdb to 2019 to 2021). The V and J ends are trimmed by 5 bases and 0 bases, leaving 23 bases between them. The CDR3 goes from the cysteine to the phenylalanine over 19 residues. The only DNA kept is the CDR3, 57 bases in frame from the first base. Based on the germline V gene (reference sequence), the CDR1 and CDR2 sequences are SEHNR and FQNEAQ. Concerning this clone: Its antigen is unknown. Base qualities are missing; no much larger clone stands one base away.

The method was the immunoSEQ multiplex PCR assay. TCRdb took over this immuneACCESS table, retaining in-frame rearrangements with V and J assigned. Such tables are incomplete; in checked studies, under half of the missing clones stem from an unresolved V gene, and the remainder is unexplained. In all, the sample holds under 60,000 clones, and over 90% of those were seen once. The top ten hold less than 25% of the sample. The V and J genes are TRBV7-9 and TRBJ1-3; the D gene cannot be resolved reliably. The sequencing input was PBMCs. The sequence was obtained from a woman aged 50 to 60 with head and neck cancer. The CDR3 is CASSRTGVGGPPSGNTIYF. The DNA sequence is given as TGTGCCAGCAGCCGGACTGGGGTGGGAGGGCCCCCCTCTGGAAACACCATATATTTT. Outside the CDR3, residues come from the reference TRBV7-9 and TRBJ1-3 proteins, so the full variable domain is: DTGVSQNPRHKITKRGQNVTFRCDPISEHNRLYWYRQTLGQGPEFLTYFQNEAQLEKSRLLSDRFSAERPKGSFSTLEIQRTEQGDSAMYLCASSRTGVGGPPSGNTIYFGEGSWLTVV.